The clone carrying this T cell receptor (beta chain) showed up just a few times. Its target is unknown. This entry comes from a study of vaccination and CD4 T cells after COVID-19. Whole-study context: Post-COVID draws came a median around 100 days after diagnosis (range 35 to 161). Notes on the study in general: It was observed that, in convalescent patients, a median about 83% of reactive clones arose only post-vaccination. 304 of 307 vaccine-specific clones from convalescent patients were spike mono-reactive.

Cultured CD4+ T-cell DNA underwent Oncomine TCR Beta short-read sequencing. TCRdb analysed the PCR reads with MiXCR anew, one entry per CDR3 protein. The sample has approximately 15,000 distinct CDR3 sequences; roughly 51% are singletons. V gave up 4 bases and J gave up 7 bases, with 17 bases separating them. The CDR3 is 14 residues long. Germline V gene data show CDR1 as MNHEY and CDR2 as SVGAGI. The treatment was: approximately 11-day PBMC culture with coronavirus spike peptide pools or control peptides (ViraFEST assay). The authors cultured more than 1.5 million PBMCs per well with about 9.6 IU/ml IL-2 and 7.5 to 10 ug/ml peptide pools.

The sequencing sample was made of CD4+ T cells from blood, cultured in vitro. This chain joins TRBV6-5 and TRBJ2-7; D might be TRBD2 (5 bases). The origin of this receptor is a human donor who had recovered from COVID-19. The CDR3: CASSSLAGEGEQYF. The CDR3 DNA follows: TGTGCCAGCAGTTCCCTGGCCGGGGAAGGGGAGCAGTACTTC.